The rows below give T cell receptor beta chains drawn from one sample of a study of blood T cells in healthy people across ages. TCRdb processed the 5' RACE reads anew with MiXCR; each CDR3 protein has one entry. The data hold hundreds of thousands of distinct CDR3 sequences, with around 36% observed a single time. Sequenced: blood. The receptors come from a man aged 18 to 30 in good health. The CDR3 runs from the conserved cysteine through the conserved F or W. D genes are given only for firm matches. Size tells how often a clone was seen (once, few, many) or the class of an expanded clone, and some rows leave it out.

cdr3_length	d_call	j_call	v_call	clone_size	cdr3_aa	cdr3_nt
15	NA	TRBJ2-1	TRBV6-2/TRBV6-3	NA	CASSYGRGQYNEQFF	TGTGCCAGCAGTTACGGGAGGGGGCAGTACAATGAGCAGTTCTTC
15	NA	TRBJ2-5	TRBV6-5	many	CASSYAPGTDETQYF	TGTGCCAGCAGTTACGCCCCTGGGACTGATGAGACCCAGTACTTC
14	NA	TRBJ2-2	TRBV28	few	CASSFAGDTGELFF	TGTGCCAGCAGTTTTGCCGGGGACACCGGGGAGCTGTTTTTT
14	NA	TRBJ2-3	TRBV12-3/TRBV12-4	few	CASSFGHTTDTQYF	TGTGCCAGCAGTTTCGGACATACCACAGATACGCAGTATTTT
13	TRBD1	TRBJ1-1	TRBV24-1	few	CATSDWTGGGAFF	TGTGCCACCAGTGATTGGACAGGGGGGGGAGCTTTCTTT
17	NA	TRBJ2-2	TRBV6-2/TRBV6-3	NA	CASTKAGGGAYTGELFF	TGTGCCAGCACCAAAGCAGGAGGGGGCGCCTACACCGGGGAGCTGTTTTTT
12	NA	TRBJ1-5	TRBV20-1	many	CSAREDPGPQHF	TGCAGTGCTAGAGAGGACCCCGGGCCCCAGCATTTT
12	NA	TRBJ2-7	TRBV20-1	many	CSARGPGYEQYF	TGCAGTGCTAGAGGACCGGGCTACGAGCAGTACTTC
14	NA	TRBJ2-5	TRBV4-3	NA	CASSQGRGQETQYF	TGCGCCAGCAGCCAAGGACGGGGGCAAGAGACCCAGTACTTC
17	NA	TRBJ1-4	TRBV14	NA	CASSQGPPGSFGEKLFF	TGTGCCAGCAGCCAAGGCCCCCCAGGGTCCTTTGGGGAAAAACTGTTTTTT